These 2 T cell receptor beta chains were all obtained from the same sample, sequenced in a study of OX40 agonist ivuxolimab in advanced cancers. The method was immunoSEQ multiplex PCR; TCRdb's version includes in-frame clones alone and lacks a portion of them. This sample has about 110,000 clones, with roughly 90% found just once. The input for sequencing was CD4+ or CD8+ T cells sorted from blood, taken in a trial of the OX40 agonist ivuxolimab. The receptor set was obtained from an adult with an advanced solid tumor such as melanoma, head and neck, liver or kidney cancer.

The V gene is TRBV7-9, the J gene TRBJ2-2, with 7 nucleotides matching TRBD1. Looked up from germline, CDR1 is SEHNR and CDR2 is FQNEAQ (reference sequence). The CDR3 is 16 amino acids. With V trimmed by 5 bases and J by 3 bases, 9 bases remained unmatched. DNA of the CDR3: TGTGCCAGCAGCAAAGCGGTGGGGACAGACACCGGGGAGCTGTTTTTT. Encoded protein: CASSKAVGTDTGELFF.

This clone appeared once. The chain carries TRBV5-1 and TRBJ2-3; TRBD1 or TRBD2 may be the D gene (5 bases each). Trimming pared 3 bases from V and 3 bases from J, leaving 14 bases between. There are 15 residues in the CDR3. Germline V lookup: CDR1 SGHRS, CDR2 YFSETQ. CDR3 loop: CASSSRDPRTDTQYF. In DNA form, the CDR3 reads TGCGCCAGCAGCTCCCGGGACCCTCGGACAGATACGCAGTATTTT.